This T cell receptor (beta chain) was sequenced for a study of OX40 agonist ivuxolimab in advanced cancers. General study results and limits: Individuals who were partial responders at 0.1-3.0 mg/kg had clonal expansion that ranked among the lowest.

Here immunoSEQ multiplex PCR was the method, and the copy in TCRdb shows in-frame clones only, minus some. The table includes 60,000 or so clones, 65% to 90% detected once. Details on this clone: Its matching antigen is unknown.

The CDR3 has 17 residues. Trimming left V 0 bases short and J 7 bases short, with 19 bases between. Germline CDR1 reads SGHRS; CDR2 reads YFSETQ. The source is an adult with an advanced solid tumor such as melanoma, head and neck, liver or kidney cancer. The chain carries TRBV5-1 and TRBJ1-4; TRBD1 might be the D (5 bases). Sequenced material: CD4+ or CD8+ T cells sorted from blood, taken in a trial of the OX40 agonist ivuxolimab. The DNA of the CDR3 is TGCGCCAGCAGCTTGGCCCCCCCCGGCAGGGAGTCTGAAAAACTGTTTTTT. Protein sequence: CASSLAPPGRESEKLFF.